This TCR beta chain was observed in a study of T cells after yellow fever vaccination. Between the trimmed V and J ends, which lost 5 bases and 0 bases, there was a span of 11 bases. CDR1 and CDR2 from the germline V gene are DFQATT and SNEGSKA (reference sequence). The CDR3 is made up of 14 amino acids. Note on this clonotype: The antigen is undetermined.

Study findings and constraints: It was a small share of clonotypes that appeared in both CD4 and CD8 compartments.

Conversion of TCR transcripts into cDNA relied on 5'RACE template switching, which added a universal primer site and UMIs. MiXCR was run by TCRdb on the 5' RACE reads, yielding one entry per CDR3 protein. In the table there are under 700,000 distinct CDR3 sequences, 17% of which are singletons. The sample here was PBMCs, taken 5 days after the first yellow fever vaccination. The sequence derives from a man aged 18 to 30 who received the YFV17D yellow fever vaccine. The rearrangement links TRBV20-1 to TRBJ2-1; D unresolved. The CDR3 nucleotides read TGCAGTGCTTCTCTGGTTCTCTCCTACAATGAGCAGTTCTTC. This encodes CSASLVLSYNEQFF.